These 2 T cell receptor beta chains share one sample of origin, sequenced in a study of OX40 agonist ivuxolimab in advanced cancers. The library came from the immunoSEQ multiplex PCR assay. Held by TCRdb, this immuneACCESS table contains in-frame sequences only and omits some clones. Under half of the omission traces to an unresolved V gene where checked; the cause of the rest is unknown. Counted in this sample were 30,000 to 40,000 clones; approximately 89% of them appeared once. The ten largest account for about 9% of the sample. This sample comprised CD4+ or CD8+ T cells sorted from blood, obtained in a trial of the OX40 agonist ivuxolimab. The receptors originated from an adult with an advanced solid tumor such as melanoma, head and neck, liver or kidney cancer.

The genes are TRBV2 and TRBJ1-1; D might be TRBD1 (6 bases). Looked up from germline, CDR1 is SNHLY and CDR2 is FYNNEI. The CDR3 length is 13 residues. V gave up 4 bases and J gave up 10 bases, with 16 bases separating them. The CDR3 loop is CASSGQQGFGAFF. The CDR3 nucleotides are TGTGCCAGCAGTGGGCAACAGGGTTTTGGAGCTTTCTTT.

This sequence joins TRBV5-4 and TRBJ1-2; 7 nucleotides agree with TRBD1. Germline trimming cut 4 bases from V and 6 bases from J; bases unmatched to any gene: 9. The CDR3 contains 14 residues. Per the germline V gene, CDR1 is SGHNT and CDR2 is YYREEE (reference sequence). DNA of the CDR3: TGTGCCAGCAGCGGAACCGGGACAGCTAATGGCTACACCTTC. It translates to CASSGTGTANGYTF. Together with reference TRBV5-4 and TRBJ1-2, the CDR3 gives the full variable domain: ETGVTQSPTHLIKTRGQQVTLRCSSQSGHNTVSWYQQALGQGPQFIFQYYREEENGRGNFPPRFSGLQFPNYSSELNVNALELDDSALYLCASSGTGTANGYTFGSGTRLTVV.